Listed here are 12 T cell receptor beta chains from one sample, sequenced in a study of cytomegalovirus exposure and HLA in healthy donors. TCRdb's table, derived via immunoSEQ multiplex PCR, lists solely in-frame clones and lacks some. Seen here are over 110,000 clones, about 87% observed once, and the top ten hold roughly 9%. Sequencing was carried out using PBMCs. Source of these receptors: a man in his late teens or twenties in good health and CMV-seropositive.

The table lists this clone with a count of one. V is TRBV7-9 and J is TRBJ2-1, with 8 bases matching TRBD1. The germline gives CDR1 SEHNR, CDR2 FQNEAQ (reference sequence). V shed 5 bases and J 7 bases; nucleotides not matched to a gene: 19. This CDR3 has 18 amino acids. This chain's CDR3 is CASSLPLWDRSLKNEQFF. The CDR3 DNA sequence: TGTGCCAGCAGCCTACCCCTCTGGGACAGGTCGCTTAAGAATGAGCAGTTCTTC.

CDR3 amino acids: CACRGGGKETQYF. CDR3 DNA: TGTGCCTGTCGTGGGGGAGGCAAAGAGACCCAGTACTTC. This chain uses TRBV30 with TRBJ2-5, with D perhaps matching TRBD2 (6 bases). Trimming pared 6 bases from V and 3 bases from J, leaving 14 bases between. The germline V gene encodes CDR1 GTSNPN and CDR2 SVGIG (reference sequence). The CDR3 runs 13 residues.

The chain carries TRBV15 and TRBJ1-2; no firm D call. The CDR3 is 14 amino acids. Germline V gives CDR1 LNHNV, CDR2 YYDKDF (reference sequence). V lost 4 bases and J lost 5, with 14 bases in between. CDR3 protein: CATSNVQATYGYTF. The CDR3, as DNA: TGTGCCACCAGCAACGTGCAGGCCACATATGGCTACACCTTC.

V is TRBV11-2 and J is TRBJ2-1; 7 bases are a match to TRBD1. Germline V lookup: CDR1 SGHAT, CDR2 FQNNGV. J was trimmed by 6 bases and V by 6 bases; bases with no gene match: 5. This CDR3 has 13 amino acids. The CDR3 spells CASSTGVPNEQFF. Here the CDR3 DNA reads TGTGCCAGCAGTACAGGGGTCCCCAATGAGCAGTTCTTC.

The sample holds one count of this clone. The CDR3 DNA sequence: TGTGCCAGCAGCCAGGTTGCAGTCACCATGAACACTGAAGCTTTCTTT. Residues: CASSQVAVTMNTEAFF. The chain joins TRBV7-2 to TRBJ1-1; D is unresolved. The CDR3 consists of 16 residues. Germline CDR1 SGHTA, CDR2 FQGNSA. V was clipped by 5 bases and J by 0 bases, with 16 bases between them.

This clone was seen many times. The gene calls are TRBV11-3 and TRBJ1-1, with no clear D. Per germline, CDR1 SGHNT and CDR2 YENEEA. The CDR3 is 13 amino acids. With 2 bases removed from V and 3 bases from J, the gap between germline ends came to 7 bases. CDR3 region: CASSLSGYTEAFF. The CDR3 coding sequence is TGTGCCAGCAGCTTATCCGGGTACACTGAAGCTTTCTTT.

The rearrangement links TRBV5-1 to TRBJ2-3; 9 nucleotides agree with TRBD2. After removal of 5 bases from V and 4 bases from J, the junction contained 8 bases not matched to a gene. The CDR3 covers 15 residues. Germline loops: CDR1 SGHRS, CDR2 YFSETQ. CDR3 sequence: CASSRSGSAADTQYF. The CDR3 DNA is TGCGCCAGCAGTCGTAGCGGGAGTGCGGCAGATACGCAGTATTTT.

This clone was recorded once. The V call is TRBV7-9, the J call TRBJ1-2, with TRBD1 identical over 8 bases. The CDR3 contains 16 residues. Unmatched junction bases numbered 13, after V lost 6 bases and J lost 4 bases. Germline-derived CDR1 and CDR2 are SEHNR and FQNEAQ (reference sequence). This CDR3 reads CASSPAGSGGVYGYTF. The CDR3 DNA reads TGTGCCAGCAGTCCCGCGGGATCAGGGGGCGTCTATGGCTACACCTTC.

The rearrangement joins TRBV6-1 to TRBJ2-1; 14 bases are shared with TRBD2. With 2 bases clipped from V and 9 bases from J, the junction kept 15 bases outside the gene matches. This CDR3 contains 19 residues. Germline V gene data show CDR1 as MNHNS and CDR2 as SASEGT. The CDR3 DNA is TGTGCCAGCAGTGAAATCGGGGTTGCCCAGACTAGCGGGAGGGGTGAGCAGTTCTTC. This gives the protein CASSEIGVAQTSGRGEQFF.

This chain joins TRBV28 and TRBJ2-7, with D tentatively TRBD1 (6 bases). The V gene lost 8 bases and the J gene lost 2 bases, with 16 bases spanning the gap. The germline V gene has CDR1 MDHEN and CDR2 SYDVKM. The CDR3 is made up of 14 amino acids. In DNA, the CDR3 is TGTGCCAGCGGATTTCAGGGGCACCCCTACGAGCAGTACTTC. Encoded protein: CASGFQGHPYEQYF.

The chain couples TRBV5-4 to TRBJ2-5; 9 nucleotides match TRBD2. This CDR3 is built from 16 residues. CDR1 is SGHNT, CDR2 YYREEE, per germline (reference sequence). The ends lost 0 bases at V and 1 base at J; junction bases unmatched: 4. The CDR3 DNA reads as TGTGCCAGCAGCTTGGGCGCGGGGGGGCCCCAAGAGACCCAGTACTTC. As protein: CASSLGAGGPQETQYF.

The rearrangement links TRBV29-1 to TRBJ1-5; TRBD1 aligns across 7 bases. Per germline, CDR1 SQVTM and CDR2 ANQGSEA. The CDR3 runs 14 residues. V was pared by 4 bases and J by 4 bases, with 7 bases of the junction left unmatched. In DNA form, the CDR3 reads TGCAGCGTTGGTGGGCCGGGACAGAATCAGCCCCAGCATTTT. As protein: CSVGGPGQNQPQHF.